The present T cell receptor (beta chain) was sequenced within a study of T-cell reconstitution after alpha-beta-depleted transplantation in children. Construction of the TCRbeta library involved unique molecular identifiers. TCRdb called the PCR reads again in MiXCR, with one record for every CDR3 protein. This sample has a few hundred thousand distinct CDR3 sequences, with 20% to 30% found just once. Germline V gives CDR1 SNHLY, CDR2 FYNNEI. With 2 bases clipped from V and 3 bases from J, the junction kept 7 bases outside the gene matches. The length of the CDR3 is 17 residues. The chain is built from TRBV2 and TRBJ1-5, with TRBD1 matching over 10 bases. This sequence originates from a female patient aged 2 to 10 who had a stem cell transplant for congenital amegakaryocytic thrombocytopenia, so the T cells may come from the graft donor. The sample here was PBMCs, mostly from graft donor cells, taken 360 days after TCRalphabeta/CD19-depleted stem cell transplant. The CDR3 sequence: CASSEIGQGVLNQPQHF. In nucleotides, the CDR3 is TGTGCCAGCAGTGAAATCGGACAGGGGGTGCTCAATCAGCCCCAGCATTTT.